These 20 T cell receptor beta chains share one sample of origin, sequenced in a study of PD-1 blockade in classical Hodgkin lymphoma. The table came from immunoSEQ multiplex PCR; TCRdb's copy has only in-frame clones and leaves some out. Among around 8,000 clones listed, around 83% were seen once. Every patient relapsed after autologous stem cell transplantation, and brentuximab vedotin exposure varied. Thawed PBMCs supplied CD8+ T cells via magnetic negative selection. Material: CD8+ T cells from blood, obtained at baseline. These receptors originate from a human donor with classical Hodgkin lymphoma.

A note on this clone: The sample has other DNA sequences that encode this CDR3 too. The chain has TRBV27 and TRBJ2-7; D possibly uses TRBD1 or TRBD2 (5 bases each). Deletions cut 2 bases from V and 5 bases from J, with 7 bases between. Germline V gene sequence: CDR1 MNHEY, CDR2 SMNVEV (reference sequence). CDR3 length equals 12 residues. The CDR3 region is CASSLGGNEQYF. CDR3 DNA: TGTGCCAGCAGTTTAGGGGGTAACGAGCAGTACTTC.

The J gene is TRBJ2-2, the V gene TRBV29-1; no reliable D call. The CDR3 extends over 12 amino acids. CDR1 is SQVTM, CDR2 ANQGSEA, per germline. The chain's CDR3 is CSSTTNTGELFF. CDR3 bases: TGCAGTTCCACGACAAACACCGGGGAGCTGTTTTTT.

The chain uses TRBV4-2 and TRBJ2-1; D uncertain. Germline V gives CDR1 LGHNA, CDR2 YNFKEQ. The CDR3 extends over 15 amino acids. The V and J ends lost 1 base and 4 bases respectively, with 11 bases between them. The CDR3 nucleotides read TGTGCCAGCAGCCAAGGGCTAGTGGGGTACAATGAGCAGTTCTTC. This sequence encodes CASSQGLVGYNEQFF.

This clone was detected a few times. The chain recombines TRBV7-9 with TRBJ1-5, with D hard to call. The CDR3 has 13 amino acids. V shed 2 bases and J shed 4 bases, with 6 bases lying between them. Germline V lookup: CDR1 SEHNR, CDR2 FQNEAQ (reference sequence). The CDR3 coding sequence is TGTGCCAGCAGCTTACACGAAAATCAGCCCCAGCATTTT. As protein: CASSLHENQPQHF.

The DNA for the CDR3 is TGTGCCAGCAGCCCGGAACTAGCGGGGGGCTACAATGAGCAGTTCTTC. Translated, it gives CASSPELAGGYNEQFF. The chain is built from TRBV13 and TRBJ2-1; 12 bases fit TRBD2. Germline V gene lookup returns CDR1 PRHDT and CDR2 FYEKMQ (reference sequence). J was trimmed by 3 bases and V by 5 bases; bases with no gene match: 5. CDR3 length: 16 residues.

The chain joins TRBV5-6 to TRBJ2-7, with 16 bases identical to TRBD2. Germline CDR1 and CDR2: SGHDT and YYEEEE. The CDR3 contains 18 residues. The V gene end was trimmed by 4 bases and the J gene end by 4 bases; junction bases not matched to a gene: 11. The CDR3 loop is CASSPGTSGGAPRYEQYF. The CDR3, as DNA: TGTGCCAGCAGCCCAGGGACTAGCGGGGGGGCCCCGCGGTACGAGCAGTACTTC.

V is TRBV27 and J is TRBJ2-1; D is possibly TRBD2 (6 bases). CDR1 and CDR2 (germline): MNHEY, SMNVEV (reference sequence). The CDR3 contains 14 residues. Trimming cost V 6 bases and J 9 bases, with 18 bases left between them. CDR3 sequence (DNA): TGTGCCAGCAGCCCACTGACTAGACTACTTGAGCAGTTCTTC. Its translation: CASSPLTRLLEQFF.

The chain links TRBV7-2 to TRBJ1-2; TRBD1 is a possible D gene (5 bases). CDR1 is SGHTA, CDR2 FQGNSA, per germline. The V and J ends lost 5 bases and 8 bases respectively, with 21 bases between them. CDR3 size: 15 residues. CDR3 loop: CASSLRQQDLSGYTF. In DNA, the CDR3 is TGTGCCAGCAGCCTCCGCCAACAGGACTTATCAGGCTACACCTTC.

V is TRBV2 and J is TRBJ1-4; D is uncertain. Germline V gives CDR1 SNHLY, CDR2 FYNNEI. The V end was cut by 6 bases, the J end by 4 bases, with 15 bases between. The CDR3 loop spans 15 amino acids. CDR3 DNA: TGTGCCAGCAGCTGCTCACGGGCTAATAATGAAAAACTGTTTTTT. Translation: CASSCSRANNEKLFF. The full variable domain, rest sourced from reference TRBV2 and TRBJ1-4, is EPEVTQTPSHQVTQMGQEVILRCVPISNHLYFYWYRQILGQKVEFLVSFYNNEISEKSEIFDDQFSVERPDGSNFTLKIRSTKLEDSAMYFCASSCSRANNEKLFFGSGTQLSVL.

The chain joins TRBV7-9 to TRBJ2-7; no firm D call. CDR3 size: 12 residues. Germline loops: CDR1 SEHNR, CDR2 FQNEAQ (reference sequence). With 5 bases removed from V and 2 bases from J, the gap between germline ends came to 7 bases. CDR3 sequence reads: CASSPTTYEQYF. DNA for the CDR3: TGTGCCAGCAGCCCTACCACCTACGAGCAGTACTTC.

This clone appeared once. The chain links TRBV4-1 to TRBJ1-4; D not resolved. Between the trimmed V and J ends, which lost 3 bases and 0 bases, there was a span of 14 bases. The CDR3 is 17 amino acids. Germline-derived CDR1 and CDR2 are MGHRA and YSYEKL. CDR3 sequence (DNA): TGCGCCAGCAGCCAGAGCCACTTGACGACAACTAATGAAAAACTGTTTTTT. This sequence encodes CASSQSHLTTTNEKLFF.

This chain links TRBV27 with TRBJ2-7; TRBD2 matches at 15 bases. The germline V gene has CDR1 MNHEY and CDR2 SMNVEV (reference sequence). Trimming took 6 bases from V and 6 from J; bases not matched to a gene: 3. The CDR3 is 14 amino acids. CDR3 in amino acids: CASSGTSGRREQYF. Here the CDR3 DNA reads TGTGCCAGCAGCGGGACTAGCGGGAGGCGCGAGCAGTACTTC.

The chain links TRBV4-1 to TRBJ2-3; D is possibly TRBD1 or TRBD2 (7 bases each). Germline V gives CDR1 MGHRA, CDR2 YSYEKL. The CDR3 totals 15 residues. V was pared by 6 bases and J by 4 bases, with 17 bases between. The CDR3 sequence: CASRMTTGRADTQYF. The CDR3 nucleotides read TGCGCCAGCAGAATGACGACAGGGAGGGCAGATACGCAGTATTTT.

V gene TRBV7-9 combines with J gene TRBJ2-6; D remains unclear. V dropped 10 bases and J dropped 2 bases, with 9 bases sitting between them. The CDR3 sequence is 13 residues long. Germline V lookup: CDR1 SEHNR, CDR2 FQNEAQ (reference sequence). The CDR3 reads CATPGTGANVLTF. The CDR3 DNA follows: TGTGCCACTCCTGGAACTGGGGCCAACGTCCTGACTTTC.

This clone has just one count. The V gene is TRBV6-6, the J gene TRBJ2-7; D unresolved. The germline V gene has CDR1 MNHNY and CDR2 SVGAGI (reference sequence). V was pared by 2 bases and J by 4 bases, with 12 bases between. CDR3 length: 14 residues. As DNA, the CDR3 is TGTGCCAGCAGTTACGGAGCGAGCCCTTACGAGCAGTACTTC. Translated: CASSYGASPYEQYF.

The chain couples TRBV19 to TRBJ1-1; D is uncertain. The germline CDR1 and CDR2 sequences are LNHDA and SQIVND (reference sequence). The CDR3 extends over 15 amino acids. Trimming stripped 8 bases from V and 0 bases from J, with 16 bases between. The CDR3 DNA follows: TGTGCCAGTCAACGGGAGGGAAACATGAACACTGAAGCTTTCTTT. Residues: CASQREGNMNTEAFF.

This chain joins TRBV7-9 and TRBJ1-1; TRBD1 might be the D (6 bases). Germline values: CDR1 SEHNR, CDR2 FQNEAQ (reference sequence). Trimming stripped 5 bases from V and 1 base from J, with 11 bases between. The CDR3 has 14 amino acids. This chain's CDR3 is CASSPQGWNTEAFF. In nucleotides, the CDR3 is TGTGCCAGCAGCCCACAGGGATGGAACACTGAAGCTTTCTTT.

About this clone: At one boundary the junction diverges from the germline segment, which might be a read error. This chain uses TRBV27 with TRBJ2-1, with a possible D match to TRBD2 (6 bases). The CDR3 is 13 residues long. Germline V gives CDR1 MNHEY, CDR2 SMNVEV (reference sequence). Here the CDR3 reads CTSSSGLLNEQFF. As DNA, the CDR3 is TGTACCAGCAGTAGCGGCCTGTTGAATGAGCAGTTCTTC.

The V gene is TRBV7-7, the J gene TRBJ2-5, with 8 bases matching TRBD2. V lost 3 bases to trimming and J lost 4 bases; unmatched junction nucleotides: 10. The germline CDR1 and CDR2 sequences are SSHAT and FNYEAQ (reference sequence). CDR3 size: 16 residues. Here the CDR3 DNA reads TGTGCCAGCAGCTTCGGGACGGGAGGGCTAGGAGAGACCCAGTACTTC. This encodes CASSFGTGGLGETQYF.

The rearrangement joins TRBV7-6 to TRBJ2-3; 10 bases match TRBD1. J was trimmed by 0 bases and V by 4 bases; bases with no gene match: 1. This CDR3 region has 15 residues. Germline assignment: CDR1 SGHVS and CDR2 FNYEAQ. For the CDR3, the DNA is TGTGCCAGCAGCTCGGGACAGGGGAGCACAGATACGCAGTATTTT. Translation: CASSSGQGSTDTQYF.